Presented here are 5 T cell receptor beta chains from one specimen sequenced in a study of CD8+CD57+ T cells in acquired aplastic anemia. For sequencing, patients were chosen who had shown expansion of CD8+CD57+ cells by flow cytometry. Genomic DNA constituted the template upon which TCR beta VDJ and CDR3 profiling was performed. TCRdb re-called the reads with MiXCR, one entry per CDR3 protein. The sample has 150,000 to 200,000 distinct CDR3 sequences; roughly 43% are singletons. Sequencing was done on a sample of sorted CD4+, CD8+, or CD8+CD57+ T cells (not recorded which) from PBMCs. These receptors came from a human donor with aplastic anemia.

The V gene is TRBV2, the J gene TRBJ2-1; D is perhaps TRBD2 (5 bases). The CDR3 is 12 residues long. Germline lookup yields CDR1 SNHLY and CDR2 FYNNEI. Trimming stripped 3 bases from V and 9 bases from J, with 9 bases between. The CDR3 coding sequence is TGTGCCAGCAGTGATTTGAGGGCTGAGCAGTTCTTC. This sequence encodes CASSDLRAEQFF.

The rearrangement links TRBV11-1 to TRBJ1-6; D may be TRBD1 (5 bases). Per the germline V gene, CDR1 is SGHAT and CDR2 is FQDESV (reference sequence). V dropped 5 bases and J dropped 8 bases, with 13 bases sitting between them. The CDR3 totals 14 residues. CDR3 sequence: CASSRGEGYSPLHF. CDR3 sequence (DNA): TGTGCCAGCAGCCGAGGGGAGGGTTATTCACCCCTCCACTTT.

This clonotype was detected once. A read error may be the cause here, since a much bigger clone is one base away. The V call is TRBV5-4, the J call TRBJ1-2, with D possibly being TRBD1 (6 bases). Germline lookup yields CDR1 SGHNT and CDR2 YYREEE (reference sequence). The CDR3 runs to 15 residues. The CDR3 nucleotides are TGTGCCAGCAGCTTTGATGTTGGGGGCGGCTATTGCTACACCTTC. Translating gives CASSFDVGGGYCYTF.

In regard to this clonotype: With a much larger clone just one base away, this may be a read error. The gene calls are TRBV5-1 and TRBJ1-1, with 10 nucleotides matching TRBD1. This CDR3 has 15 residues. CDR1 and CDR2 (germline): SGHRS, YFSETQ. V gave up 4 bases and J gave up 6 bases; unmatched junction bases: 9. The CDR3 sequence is CASSPDRGLAAEAFF. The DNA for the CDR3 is TGCGCCAGCAGCCCTGACAGGGGGCTGGCCGCTGAAGCTTTCTTT.

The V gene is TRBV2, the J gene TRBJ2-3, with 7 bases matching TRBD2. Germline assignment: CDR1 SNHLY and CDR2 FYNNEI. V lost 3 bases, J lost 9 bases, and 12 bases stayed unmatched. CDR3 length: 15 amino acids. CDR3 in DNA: TGTGCCAGCAGTGATTGGGTGAAGGGAGGGGAAACGCAGTATTTT. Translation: CASSDWVKGGETQYF. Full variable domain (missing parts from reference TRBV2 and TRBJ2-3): EPEVTQTPSHQVTQMGQEVILRCVPISNHLYFYWYRQILGQKVEFLVSFYNNEISEKSEIFDDQFSVERPDGSNFTLKIRSTKLEDSAMYFCASSDWVKGGETQYFGPGTRLTVL.